This T cell receptor (beta chain) appears in the sequencing data of a study of cytomegalovirus exposure and HLA in healthy donors. Study findings and constraints: A later analysis linked 16,951 TCR beta sequences to HLA alleles at 0.05 false discovery rate.

On this clone: The antigen remains undetermined.

Primers included in the PCR were 60 Vbeta and 13 Jbeta primers. Method: immunoSEQ multiplex PCR; TCRdb's copy keeps in-frame clones and lacks some. Among more than 85,000 clones listed, over 75% were seen once. Material for sequencing was PBMCs. The TCR comes from a boy between 10 and 17 years old in good health and CMV-seronegative.

As DNA, the CDR3 is TGCAGCGTTGAACTGCTAGCGAAGAGCACAGATACGCAGTATTTT. This translates into CSVELLAKSTDTQYF. The chain uses TRBV29-1 and TRBJ2-3; a weak D match, TRBD2 (6 bases). The CDR3 extends over 15 amino acids. With 2 bases removed from V and 0 bases from J, the gap between germline ends came to 12 bases. Germline CDR1 SQVTM, CDR2 ANQGSEA.